This TCR beta chain is from a study of T cell clones after liver transplantation. Turning to the study itself: A pre-transplant mixed lymphocyte reaction with TCRbeta sequencing defined graft-donor-reactive clones followed in post-transplant blood. Blood was drawn pre-transplant, before withdrawal, and after full or failed withdrawal. Study-wide results and caveats: Compared with third party-reactive sequences, donor-reactive ones declined more, independent of withdrawal success. Circulating graft-donor-reactive CD4 TCRbeta sequences fell significantly post-transplant in 5 of 8 subjects.

V was clipped by 0 bases and J by 4 bases, with 16 bases between them. Germline CDR1 SGHNT, CDR2 YYREEE (reference sequence). The CDR3 totals 16 residues. In its sample, this clone was seen a few times. Its antigen is currently unknown. Sequencing was performed with immunoSEQ multiplex PCR; in TCRdb, only in-frame clones are kept and a portion is missing. This table holds about 47,000 clones, 86% found once. This material consisted of CD8+ T cells from blood, taken 12 months after liver transplant. This sequence originates from a human patient who received a liver transplant. A subset of T cells may come from the graft donor. V usage is TRBV5-4 and J usage is TRBJ1-2, with D possibly matching TRBD1 (6 bases). CDR3: CASSLGLTGRSYGYTF. In DNA form, the CDR3 reads TGTGCCAGCAGCTTGGGATTAACAGGGAGGTCCTATGGCTACACCTTC.